The source of this T cell receptor (beta chain) is a study of PD-1 blockade in classical Hodgkin lymphoma. Sequenced by immunoSEQ multiplex PCR; TCRdb stores in-frame clones only, minus some. This table has roughly 140,000 clones, less than 80% appearing once. The CDR3 sequence is 12 residues long. Trimming took off 4 bases at V and 8 bases at J, with 12 bases between the two ends. In germline, CDR1 is ENHRY, CDR2 SYGVKD. All patients experienced relapse after autologous stem cell transplantation, and brentuximab vedotin exposure was variable. The sequences come from peripheral blood mononuclear cells (PBMCs), collected before the second cycle of nivolumab. J is TRBJ2-7 and V is TRBV10-3; no firm D call. This sequence was found in a human donor with classical Hodgkin lymphoma. Here the CDR3 reads CAISVSLGKQYF. The CDR3 DNA is TGTGCCATCAGTGTATCCCTGGGAAAGCAGTACTTC.